This record covers a single T cell receptor beta chain. As yet, its antigen is unknown. The data belong to a study of identical twins. Overall study results and limits: One should note that invariant MAIT and iNKT cells could partly confound zero-insertion analyses. Out-of-frame beta sequences exhibited a weaker degree of excess twin sharing.

TCRdb fed the 5' RACE reads into MiXCR, producing one record per CDR3 protein. The sample yields around 300,000 distinct CDR3 sequences, about 8.9% seen once. The data were also submitted as part of a second study, on yellow fever vaccine responses in identical twins.

The clonotype comes from a woman under 30 in good health. The sample was memory (CD45RO+) T cells sorted from blood.

The CDR3 DNA is TGTGCCAGCAGTTTCTCAAACTGGGGGTCTTCTGGGGCCAACGTCCTGACTTTC. Its translation: CASSFSNWGSSGANVLTF. The genes are TRBV5-5 and TRBJ2-6; tentatively, D is TRBD1 or TRBD2 (5 bases each). Trimming stripped 5 bases from V and 1 base from J, with 19 bases between. The CDR3 is made up of 18 amino acids. Per germline, CDR1 SGHKS and CDR2 YYEKEE (reference sequence).